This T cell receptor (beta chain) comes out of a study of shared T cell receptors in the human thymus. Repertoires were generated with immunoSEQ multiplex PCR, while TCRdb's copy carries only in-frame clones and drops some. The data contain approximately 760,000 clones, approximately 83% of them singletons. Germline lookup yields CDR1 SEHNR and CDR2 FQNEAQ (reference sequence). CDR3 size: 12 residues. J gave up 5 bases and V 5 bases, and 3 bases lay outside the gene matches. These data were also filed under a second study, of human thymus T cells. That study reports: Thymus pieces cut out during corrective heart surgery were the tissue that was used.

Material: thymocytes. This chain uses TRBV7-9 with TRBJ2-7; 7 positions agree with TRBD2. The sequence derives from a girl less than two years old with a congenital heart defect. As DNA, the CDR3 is TGTGCCAGCAGCCGAGGGAGGGACGAGCAGTACTTC. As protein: CASSRGRDEQYF. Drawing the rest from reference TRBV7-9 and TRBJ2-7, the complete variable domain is DTGVSQNPRHKITKRGQNVTFRCDPISEHNRLYWYRQTLGQGPEFLTYFQNEAQLEKSRLLSDRFSAERPKGSFSTLEIQRTEQGDSAMYLCASSRGRDEQYFGPGTRLTVT.